Listed below are T cell receptor beta chains from one sample, sequenced in a study of shared clonotypes between healthy human individuals. Assay used: immunoSEQ multiplex PCR; TCRdb lists only in-frame clones, some missing. Of hundreds of thousands of clones in the sample, less than 80% were seen once. Sequencing was done on a sample of memory CD4+ T cells sorted from blood. The receptors derive from a woman in her 30s in good health. CDR3s include the opening cysteine and the closing phenylalanine or tryptophan. A D gene is named only where the DNA matches it firmly. Clone size is not always given. Where it is, it says once, few, many or a class for expanded clones.

>-|TRBV28|TRBJ2-1|TRBD2
CASSGFGGGRARVEQFF
TGTGCCAGCAGTGGCTTTGGCGGCGGGAGGGCCCGAGTGGAGCAGTTCTTC
>few|TRBV6-5|TRBJ1-1|-
CASSYQRNTEAFF
TGTGCCAGCAGTTACCAGAGGAACACTGAAGCTTTCTTT
>-|TRBV7-6|TRBJ2-2|TRBD2
CASSLAGEFTGELFF
TGTGCCAGCAGTTTAGCGGGAGAGTTCACCGGGGAGCTGTTTTTT
>-|TRBV2|TRBJ2-7|TRBD1
CASRRERTGVTYEQYF
TGTGCCAGCAGGAGGGAGAGGACAGGGGTAACCTACGAGCAGTACTTC
>-|TRBV2|TRBJ2-7|TRBD1
CASRGQGASSYEQYF
TGTGCCAGCAGGGGACAGGGGGCGAGCTCCTACGAGCAGTACTTC
>-|TRBV19|TRBJ1-3|-
CASRSDGNTIYF
TGTGCCAGTCGATCAGATGGAAACACCATATATTTT
>-|TRBV14|TRBJ2-5|-
CASSQVAGAGETQYF
TGTGCCAGCAGCCAAGTGGCGGGGGCTGGAGAGACCCAGTACTTC
>-|TRBV5-1|TRBJ1-1|-
CASSLIPDNTEAFF
TGCGCCAGCAGCTTGATACCAGACAACACTGAAGCTTTCTTT
>many|TRBV5-1|TRBJ2-1|TRBD2
CASSLGGRGPYNEQFF
TGCGCCAGCAGCTTGGGCGGGAGGGGCCCTTACAATGAGCAGTTCTTC
>-|TRBV15|TRBJ2-1|-
CATSRDGGSASYNEQFF
TGTGCCACCAGCAGAGATGGGGGCTCCGCCTCCTACAATGAGCAGTTCTTC
>-|TRBV19|TRBJ1-2|-
CASTLHGISPRSGYTF
TGTGCCAGTACCCTACATGGGATTAGCCCCAGGTCCGGCTACACCTTC
>few|TRBV2|TRBJ1-5|-
CASSVENNQPQHF
TGTGCCAGCTCGGTGGAGAACAATCAGCCCCAGCATTTT
>many|TRBV6-1|TRBJ1-6|-
CATHKERERPLHF
TGTGCCACCCACAAGGAGCGGGAGAGGCCCCTCCACTTT
>-|TRBV20-1|TRBJ1-2|-
CSAPYYGYTF
TGCAGTGCCCCTTACTATGGCTACACCTTC
>-|TRBV30|TRBJ1-5|TRBD1
CAWSLAGQLNQPQHF
TGTGCCTGGAGTTTGGCGGGACAGCTTAATCAGCCCCAGCATTTT
>-|TRBV5-1|TRBJ2-5|TRBD2
CASSLPVLAGGPEETQYF
TGCGCCAGCAGCTTACCCGTACTAGCGGGAGGGCCGGAAGAGACCCAGTACTTC
>-|TRBV7-3|TRBJ2-6|-
CASSFPGANVLTF
TGTGCCAGCAGCTTCCCTGGGGCCAACGTCCTGACTTTC
>-|TRBV4-2|TRBJ1-2|-
CASSQDRIGGIGGYTF
TGTGCCAGCAGCCAAGATCGAATTGGGGGCATCGGTGGCTACACCTTC
>-|TRBV11-2|TRBJ2-1|-
CASTFRSSYNEQFF
TGTGCCAGCACCTTCAGGAGCTCCTACAATGAGCAGTTCTTC
>-|TRBV28|TRBJ1-2|-
CASRGPTNYGYTF
TGTGCCAGCAGGGGACCTACTAACTATGGCTACACCTTC
>-|TRBV28|TRBJ2-1|-
CASRTIAETYEQFF
TGTGCCAGCAGGACGATTGCTGAAACGTATGAGCAGTTCTTC
>-|TRBV7-9|TRBJ1-5|-
CASSLGVGRLGYNQPQHF
TGTGCCAGCAGCTTAGGGGTGGGCCGGTTGGGGTACAATCAGCCCCAGCATTTT
>-|TRBV19|TRBJ1-1|-
CASRSSENTEAFF
TGTGCCAGTAGGTCGAGTGAGAACACTGAAGCTTTCTTT
>-|TRBV7-2|TRBJ1-1|TRBD1
CASSQLQGFEAFF
TGTGCCAGCAGCCAGTTACAGGGGTTTGAAGCTTTCTTT
>once|TRBV30|TRBJ2-3|-
CAWSEYSTDTQYF
TGTGCCTGGAGTGAGTATAGCACAGATACGCAGTATTTT
>-|TRBV6-5|TRBJ2-6|-
CASSNSGANVLTF
TGTGCCAGCAGTAACTCTGGGGCCAACGTCCTGACTTTC
>-|TRBV19|TRBJ2-3|-
CASRPEGLVGTDTQYF
TGTGCCAGTAGACCCGAGGGGCTAGTGGGCACAGATACGCAGTATTTT
>-|TRBV20-1|TRBJ2-7|-
CSASPSDEQYF
TGCAGTGCTTCTCCATCCGACGAGCAGTACTTC
>-|TRBV19|TRBJ1-2|TRBD1
CASRTGNYGYTF
TGTGCCAGTCGGACAGGGAACTATGGCTACACCTTC
>-|TRBV29-1|TRBJ2-1|-
CSVESPSSYNEQFF
TGCAGCGTTGAGTCACCTAGCTCCTACAATGAGCAGTTCTTC
>-|TRBV6-6|TRBJ2-7|-
CASSYSTGGGDEQYF
TGTGCCAGCAGTTACTCGACGGGGGGCGGAGACGAGCAGTACTTC
>many|TRBV18|TRBJ2-6|-
CASSPRQRPGDSGANVLTF
TGTGCCAGCTCACCACGTCAGAGGCCAGGGGACTCTGGGGCCAACGTCCTGACTTTC
>-|TRBV6-1|TRBJ1-2|-
CASTLVMTANYGYTF
TGTGCCAGCACCCTTGTGATGACAGCTAACTATGGCTACACCTTC
>-|TRBV28|TRBJ1-5|TRBD1
CASRPDQGVNQPQHF
TGTGCCAGCAGACCCGACCAGGGGGTGAATCAGCCCCAGCATTTT
>few|TRBV4-1|TRBJ1-2|-
CASSQGLVVTYGYTF
TGCGCCAGCAGCCAAGGTTTGGTTGTTACCTATGGCTACACCTTC
>-|TRBV5-4|TRBJ2-7|TRBD2
CASSLAPQGLAGLYEQYF
TGTGCCAGCAGCTTGGCCCCGCAAGGTCTAGCGGGCCTCTACGAGCAGTACTTC
>-|TRBV27|TRBJ2-3|TRBD2
CASSLLRPAGTSGSTDTQYF
TGTGCCAGCAGTTTACTTAGACCTGCCGGGACTAGCGGGAGCACAGATACGCAGTATTTT
>few|TRBV6-6|TRBJ1-3|-
CASRLTGPSGNTIYF
TGTGCCAGCAGATTAACAGGCCCCTCTGGAAACACCATATATTTT
>-|TRBV27|TRBJ1-1|-
CASKRPQGTEAFF
TGTGCCAGCAAGAGACCTCAGGGCACTGAAGCTTTCTTT
>few|TRBV19|TRBJ1-2|-
CASSMNRHYGYTF
TGTGCCAGTAGTATGAACAGACACTATGGCTACACCTTC
>once|TRBV28|TRBJ2-4|-
CASSSQRGYIQYF
TGTGCCAGCAGCTCACAAAGGGGATACATTCAGTACTTC
>-|TRBV19|TRBJ1-4|-
CASSITLINEKLFF
TGTGCCAGTAGTATTACCCTCATTAATGAAAAACTGTTTTTT
>-|TRBV29-1|TRBJ2-1|-
CSVQYNEQFF
TGCAGCGTGCAGTACAATGAGCAGTTCTTC
>-|TRBV5-1|TRBJ1-1|TRBD1
CASSLDREGTEAFF
TGCGCCAGCAGCCTCGACAGGGAGGGGACTGAAGCTTTCTTT
>-|TRBV28|TRBJ1-4|TRBD1
CASTGTGVVEKLFF
TGTGCCAGCACCGGGACAGGGGTGGTTGAAAAACTGTTTTTT
>-|TRBV7-9|TRBJ2-1|TRBD2
CASSSVAGEREQFF
TGTGCCAGCAGCTCAGTAGCGGGAGAAAGAGAGCAGTTCTTC
>-|TRBV2|TRBJ2-2|-
CASNAYGTFNTGELFF
TGTGCCAGCAACGCTTACGGGACATTTAACACCGGGGAGCTGTTTTTT
>-|TRBV28|TRBJ2-6|TRBD1
CATTGPHSGANVLTF
TGTGCCACGACAGGGCCCCACTCTGGGGCCAACGTCCTGACTTTC
>-|TRBV28|TRBJ2-5|TRBD1
CASSRPDPGQQETQYF
TGTGCCAGCAGTCGACCCGATCCGGGACAGCAAGAGACCCAGTACTTC
>few|TRBV2|TRBJ2-1|TRBD2
CASSAGLAVGNEQFF
TGTGCCAGCAGTGCTGGACTAGCGGTGGGCAATGAGCAGTTCTTC
>-|TRBV7-8|TRBJ1-1|-
CASSMGRLNTEAFF
TGTGCCAGCAGCATGGGACGGTTGAACACTGAAGCTTTCTTT
>-|TRBV5-6|TRBJ2-7|-
CASSLGPPGAGYEQYF
TGTGCCAGCAGCTTGGGCCCACCCGGGGCGGGCTACGAGCAGTACTTC
>-|TRBV28|TRBJ2-7|-
CASTQWRGFGTYEQYF
TGTGCCAGCACCCAGTGGAGGGGATTCGGCACCTACGAGCAGTACTTC